A selection of T cell receptor beta chains follows, all from one sample in a study of blood T cell repertoires in COVID-19. TCRdb keeps only in-frame clones here, not all; method: immunoSEQ multiplex PCR. The sample records tens of thousands of clones, roughly nine tenths being singletons. Sequenced input: peripheral blood. The receptors shown here come from a woman aged 80 or over with acute or convalescent COVID-19. The CDR3 runs from the conserved cysteine through the conserved F or W. Fields, in order: V gene, D gene, J gene, clone size, CDR3 DNA, CDR3 protein. The D gene is left open where the match is weak. Clone size is not always given. Where it is, it says once, few, many or a class for expanded clones.

TRBV18	TRBD1	TRBJ2-5	-	TGTGCCAGCTCACCTTTACAGGGGCAGACCCAGTACTTC	CASSPLQGQTQYF
TRBV3-1/TRBV3-2	TRBD2	TRBJ2-3	-	TGTGCCAGCAGCCAAGGACTAGCGGGGGGGCTGAGTGCAGATACGCAGTATTTT	CASSQGLAGGLSADTQYF
TRBV7-2	TRBD2	TRBJ2-3	-	TGTGCCAGCAGCTTGGTGCGGGGGGGCGGTCAGGCGCAGTATTTT	CASSLVRGGGQAQYF
TRBV6-1	-	TRBJ1-2	-	TGTGCCAGCAGTGAAGAAAGGGGCTACCCTTATGGCTACACCTTC	CASSEERGYPYGYTF
TRBV5-1	TRBD1	TRBJ1-2	-	TGCGCCAGCAGCCTAACCGGGACAGCGTATGGCTACACCTTC	CASSLTGTAYGYTF
TRBV6-5	-	TRBJ1-1	-	TGTGCCAGCAGTTCGATGACAAGGAACACTGAAGCTTTCTTT	CASSSMTRNTEAFF
TRBV4-1	TRBD2	TRBJ2-1	few	TGCGCCAGCAGCCAACAACCGGGACTAGTGAGGGGCAATGAGCAGTTCTTC	CASSQQPGLVRGNEQFF
TRBV19	-	TRBJ2-3	-	TGTGCCAGTACCCTAAGGGAGGGGGGAGATACGCAGTATTTT	CASTLREGGDTQYF
TRBV5-1	-	TRBJ1-1	-	TGCGCCAGCAGCTTGACTCGGAACACTGAAGCTTTCTTT	CASSLTRNTEAFF
TRBV10-1	TRBD2	TRBJ2-3	-	TGCGCCAGCAGTGGATTTAGCGGGGGGGCCCTACTTGGGGGCGATACGCAGTATTTT	CASSGFSGGALLGGDTQYF
TRBV23-1	-	TRBJ1-2	once	TGCGCCAGCCGCTATGGCTACACCTTC	CASRYGYTF
TRBV7-8	TRBD2	TRBJ2-7	-	TGTGCCAGCAGCTCCTTGACTAGCGGGGGCTACGAGCAGTACTTC	CASSSLTSGGYEQYF
TRBV24-1	TRBD1	TRBJ1-5	-	TGTGCCACCAGCGGACAGGGGATAGGTCAGCCCCAGCATTTT	CATSGQGIGQPQHF
TRBV5-1	-	TRBJ1-5	-	TGCGCCAGCAGCCCCGACAGCCTAAGTCAGCCCCAGCATTTT	CASSPDSLSQPQHF
TRBV6-5	-	TRBJ2-5	once	TGTGCCAGCAGTTCGAATACAGGAGTACAAGAGACCCAGTACTTC	CASSSNTGVQETQYF
TRBV19	TRBD2	TRBJ2-3	-	TGTGCCAGTAGTATCCCGGGGGGGGTAAACACAGATACGCAGTATTTT	CASSIPGGVNTDTQYF
TRBV4-2	TRBD2	TRBJ2-2	-	TGTGCCAGCAGCCAAGGAATTGACGGGGGGGCCCCCGGGGAGCTGTTTTTT	CASSQGIDGGAPGELFF
TRBV6-5	TRBD1	TRBJ1-2	-	TGTGCCAGCAGTCGACAGGGGGCAACAGGCTACACCTTC	CASSRQGATGYTF
TRBV10-3	TRBD2	TRBJ2-1	-	TGTGCCATCAGTGAGTACTCTAGCGGCTACAATGAGCAGTTCTTC	CAISEYSSGYNEQFF
TRBV28	-	TRBJ2-5	-	TGTGCCAGCAGTTTAGCTAGGAGACTAAAAGAGACCCAGTACTTC	CASSLARRLKETQYF
TRBV5-5	-	TRBJ2-2	many	TGTGCCAGCAGCTTTGGGGGGACCGGGGAGCTGTTTTTT	CASSFGGTGELFF
TRBV5-1	TRBD1	TRBJ2-4	-	TGCGCCAGCAGCTTGCAGGGGCAGGGGGACATTCAGTACTTC	CASSLQGQGDIQYF
TRBV19	-	TRBJ1-1	-	TGTGCCAGTAGTATATCGGGGAGGGCTGAAGCTTTCTTT	CASSISGRAEAFF
TRBV5-1	TRBD1	TRBJ2-5	-	TGCGCCAGCAGCTTTCAGGGGGTAGCAGAGACCCAGTACTTC	CASSFQGVAETQYF
TRBV2	-	TRBJ1-2	-	TGTGCCAGCACGGAGACAGAGAACAACTATGGCTACACCTTC	CASTETENNYGYTF
TRBV10-3	-	TRBJ1-6	-	TGTGCCATCAGTGAGGGCCTGGGGGCCCACTCCTATAATTCACCCCTCCACTTT	CAISEGLGAHSYNSPLHF
TRBV4-1	-	TRBJ2-6	-	TGCGCCAGCAGCCAAGGGGCTCAGGGCTCTGGCTCTGGGGCCAACGTCCTGACTTTC	CASSQGAQGSGSGANVLTF
TRBV30	-	TRBJ1-1	-	TGTGCCTGGAGTTCTTTAACTCCAGGCATGAACACTGAAGCTTTCTTT	CAWSSLTPGMNTEAFF
TRBV18	-	TRBJ2-2	few	TGTGCCAGCTCGCTAGAATACTCGAACACCGGGGAGCTGTTTTTT	CASSLEYSNTGELFF
TRBV10-3	TRBD1	TRBJ1-2	-	TGTGCCATCAGTGAGTCTAGGGGGCAAGGCTACACCTTC	CAISESRGQGYTF
TRBV18	-	TRBJ1-1	-	TGTGCCAGCTCACCAGGCAGGGGGAACACTGAAGCTTTCTTT	CASSPGRGNTEAFF
TRBV7-2	-	TRBJ1-4	-	TGTGCCAGCAGCTTGTCTGGGGCCATTAATGAAAAACTGTTTTTT	CASSLSGAINEKLFF
TRBV19	-	TRBJ2-1	-	TGTGCCAGTAGTGGATCAGGGATCAATGAGCAGTTCTTC	CASSGSGINEQFF
TRBV6-5	-	TRBJ1-4	-	TGTGCCAGCAGAACCCCAGGGGCAACTAATGAAAAACTGTTTTTT	CASRTPGATNEKLFF
TRBV7-2	TRBD1	TRBJ2-5	-	TGTGCCAGCAGCTTCGGACAGGGCGGGTGGGAGACCCAGTACTTC	CASSFGQGGWETQYF
TRBV11-2	-	TRBJ2-3	-	TGTGCCAGCAGGGGTACTAGTAGCGCGACTACAGATACGCAGTATTTT	CASRGTSSATTDTQYF
TRBV10-2	TRBD1	TRBJ2-5	-	TGCGCCAGCAGTGGATCGACAGGGGTCCAAGAGACCCAGTACTTC	CASSGSTGVQETQYF
TRBV5-6	-	TRBJ1-3	-	TGTGCCAGCAGCCCCCGGAGCCGAGAGGACACCATATATTTT	CASSPRSREDTIYF